This T cell receptor beta chain was documented in a study of T-cell reconstitution after alpha-beta-depleted transplantation in children. Germline V CDR1 and CDR2: MNHEY, SVGAGI. The CDR3 spans 14 residues. V shed 0 bases and J shed 6 bases, with 12 bases lying between them. TCRbeta library construction was performed incorporating unique molecular identifiers. TCRdb re-called the PCR reads with MiXCR, one entry per CDR3 protein. The table has about 300,000 distinct CDR3 sequences, around 9.1% seen once. As to this clonotype: Its target is unknown.

Study conclusions and caveats: At around two months after transplant, the alpha-beta T cells were reportedly derived from several hundred expanded clones that came from non-depleted graft cells.

The sequence was obtained from a boy in the first two years of life with acute myeloid leukemia, due to receive a stem cell transplant. The chain recombines TRBV6-5 with TRBJ2-7; no firm D call. This specimen consisted of PBMCs, obtained before TCRalphabeta/CD19-depleted stem cell transplant. The DNA of the CDR3 is TGTGCCAGCAGTTACTCGACTTTGGCGGCCGAGCAGTACTTC. It is translated as CASSYSTLAAEQYF.